Presented here are 24 T cell receptor beta chains from one specimen sequenced in a study of shared clonotypes between healthy human individuals. The method was immunoSEQ multiplex PCR; TCRdb's version includes in-frame clones alone and lacks a portion of them. The table includes 2 million to 2.5 million clones, about nine tenths detected once. Sequencing used naive CD4+ T cells from PBMCs. Sample subset: CD45RA+ positively selected. Receptors originate from a young man in good health. Some clones in this sample may be carry-over from other donors' samples.

The chain has TRBV7-9 and TRBJ2-6; D call uncertain. This CDR3 is 15 amino acids long. Germline V gene lookup returns CDR1 SEHNR and CDR2 FQNEAQ (reference sequence). The ends were cut back, 3 bases at V and 0 bases at J, with 6 bases in the middle. The CDR3: CASSFYPSGANVLTF. DNA of the CDR3: TGTGCCAGCAGCTTCTACCCCTCTGGGGCCAACGTCCTGACTTTC.

V gene TRBV5-8 combines with J gene TRBJ1-1; 11 bases match TRBD1. V lost 5 bases to trimming and J lost 7 bases; unmatched junction nucleotides: 4. Germline values: CDR1 SGHTS, CDR2 YDEGEE. CDR3 length: 13 residues. CDR3 DNA sequence: TGTGCCAGCAGATCCGGGACAGGGGGTGAAGCTTTCTTT. This gives the protein CASRSGTGGEAFF.

CDR3 DNA sequence: TGCGCCAGCAGCTTGGTCGTTACCGGGAGAGCGGGAGGCGAGCAGTACTTC. The encoded protein is CASSLVVTGRAGGEQYF. This chain links TRBV5-1 with TRBJ2-7; 9 nucleotides match TRBD2. The CDR3 has 17 residues. V lost 0 bases and J lost 6; bases outside the gene matches: 13. Germline V gene sequence: CDR1 SGHRS, CDR2 YFSETQ.

The rearrangement joins TRBV10-1 to TRBJ2-1; 9 bases line up with TRBD2. V shed 8 bases and J 10 bases; nucleotides not matched to a gene: 9. The germline gives CDR1 WNHNN, CDR2 SYGVQD (reference sequence). CDR3 length: 13 residues. The CDR3 is CASGAGGPGEQFF. DNA for the CDR3: TGCGCCAGCGGTGCGGGAGGGCCTGGCGAGCAGTTCTTC.

The J gene is TRBJ2-7, the V gene TRBV5-5; D might be TRBD1 or TRBD2, each matching 5 bases. The CDR3 contains 13 residues. V was trimmed by 3 bases and J by 7 bases, leaving 14 bases between them. Germline values: CDR1 SGHKS, CDR2 YYEKEE (reference sequence). The CDR3 protein is CASSSSRGVEQYF. The CDR3 DNA follows: TGTGCCAGCAGCTCCTCCCGGGGCGTAGAGCAGTACTTC. Combining the CDR3 with reference TRBV5-5 and TRBJ2-7 gives the whole variable domain DAGVTQSPTHLIKTRGQQVTLRCSPISGHKSVSWYQQVLGQGPQFIFQYYEKEERGRGNFPDRFSARQFPNYSSELNVNALLLGDSALYLCASSSSRGVEQYFGPGTRLTVT.

The V call is TRBV5-1, the J call TRBJ2-1, with no clear D. Germline V gene data show CDR1 as SGHRS and CDR2 as YFSETQ. The ends were cut back, 5 bases at V and 2 bases at J, with 11 bases in the middle. The CDR3 totals 14 residues. The CDR3 nucleotides read TGCGCCAGCAGGCTAGATGCGACCTACAATGAGCAGTTCTTC. Residues: CASRLDATYNEQFF. The full variable domain, with the rest looked up from reference TRBV5-1 and TRBJ2-1, is KAGVTQTPRYLIKTRGQQVTLSCSPISGHRSVSWYQQTPGQGLQFLFEYFSETQRNKGNFPGRFSGRQFSNSRSEMNVSTLELGDSALYLCASRLDATYNEQFFGPGTRLTVL.

The chain recombines TRBV28 with TRBJ2-2, with 11 nucleotides matching TRBD1. The CDR3 contains 15 residues. Germline CDR1 MDHEN, CDR2 SYDVKM. The ends lost 6 bases at V and 8 bases at J; junction bases unmatched: 8. The CDR3 nucleotides are TGTGCCAGCAGACCCCGGGACAGGGGGATTGGGGAGCTGTTTTTT. Protein sequence: CASRPRDRGIGELFF.

The rearrangement joins TRBV7-9 to TRBJ2-3, with D maybe TRBD1 (5 bases). Per the germline V gene, CDR1 is SEHNR and CDR2 is FQNEAQ (reference sequence). CDR3 length: 16 residues. V lost 5 bases and J 6 bases, leaving 21 bases between the germline ends. CDR3 in DNA: TGTGCCAGCAGCCTCCGAAGGCCCGGTGGGGCGGATACGCAGTATTTT. Amino acids: CASSLRRPGGADTQYF. The complete variable domain, with remaining parts taken from reference TRBV7-9 and TRBJ2-3, reads DTGVSQNPRHKITKRGQNVTFRCDPISEHNRLYWYRQTLGQGPEFLTYFQNEAQLEKSRLLSDRFSAERPKGSFSTLEIQRTEQGDSAMYLCASSLRRPGGADTQYFGPGTRLTVL.

The chain combines TRBV28 with TRBJ1-1; TRBD1 might be the D (5 bases). The CDR3 length is 12 residues. Germline V gives CDR1 MDHEN, CDR2 SYDVKM. Trimming pared 5 bases from V and 12 bases from J, leaving 16 bases between. The CDR3 protein is CASSPALGGSFF. The DNA of the CDR3 is TGTGCCAGCAGTCCTGCCCTGGGGGGTTCTTTCTTT.

This chain uses TRBV12-5 with TRBJ2-7, with D possibly matching TRBD1 (5 bases). The CDR3 runs 14 residues. Germline CDR1 reads LGHNT; CDR2 reads FRNRAP. Trimming removed 6 bases at V and 2 bases at J, with 14 bases between. The CDR3 spells CASGTSRQPYEQYF. The CDR3 DNA reads as TGTGCTAGTGGAACGTCAAGACAGCCCTACGAGCAGTACTTC.

This chain uses TRBV29-1 with TRBJ2-5; D not certain. V was cut by 0 bases and J by 11 bases, with 13 bases left in between. Germline loops: CDR1 SQVTM, CDR2 ANQGSEA. The CDR3 spans 12 residues. The CDR3 sequence is CSVEEVLGQQYF. For the CDR3, the DNA is TGCAGCGTTGAAGAAGTTCTTGGGCAGCAGTACTTC.

This clone occurred once. The chain uses TRBV30 and TRBJ1-6, with D perhaps matching TRBD1 (5 bases). This CDR3 has 16 residues. The germline V and J ends were trimmed by 0 bases and 2 bases, with 11 bases remaining between them. Germline assignment: CDR1 GTSNPN and CDR2 SVGIG (reference sequence). Here the CDR3 reads CAWSVRQGTYNSPLHF. Written as DNA, the CDR3 is TGTGCCTGGAGTGTAAGGCAGGGCACCTATAATTCACCCCTCCACTTT.

This rearrangement joins TRBV7-9 to TRBJ2-3; 10 nucleotides match TRBD1. The CDR3 sequence is 18 residues long. V lost 7 bases and J lost 0; bases outside the gene matches: 13. CDR1 and CDR2 (germline): SEHNR, FQNEAQ (reference sequence). Written as DNA, the CDR3 is TGTGCCAGCAATCCCCCGGGACAGGGGTTGTTTAGCACAGATACGCAGTATTTT. It encodes CASNPPGQGLFSTDTQYF.

The chain has TRBV19 and TRBJ2-1; TRBD2 matches at 11 bases. This CDR3 has 20 residues. Per the germline V gene, CDR1 is LNHDA and CDR2 is SQIVND (reference sequence). Unmatched junction bases numbered 22, after V lost 4 bases and J lost 8 bases. The CDR3 DNA sequence: TGTGCCAGTAGTACATCAACCGGGACAGGAACTAGCGGGAGTTTGTATGAGCAGTTCTTC. It codes for CASSTSTGTGTSGSLYEQFF.

The chain combines TRBV6-1 with TRBJ2-5, with unresolved D. This CDR3 contains 12 residues. The V and J ends lost 6 bases and 5 bases respectively, with 10 bases between them. Germline-derived CDR1 and CDR2 are MNHNS and SASEGT. The DNA for the CDR3 is TGTGCCAGCAGGAACGGTCGGGAGACCCAGTACTTC. Translated: CASRNGRETQYF.

This chain links TRBV29-1 with TRBJ2-1, with D perhaps assigned TRBD1 or TRBD2 (6 bases each). With 8 bases removed from V and 2 bases from J, the gap between germline ends came to 10 bases. Per germline, CDR1 SQVTM and CDR2 ANQGSEA. This CDR3 contains 12 residues. CDR3 in DNA: TGCAGCCTTGGGGGGCCCTACAATGAGCAGTTCTTC. Its translation is CSLGGPYNEQFF.

The genes are TRBV7-2 and TRBJ2-1; either TRBD1 or TRBD2 may supply D (5 bases each). CDR3 length equals 13 residues. Germline CDR1 and CDR2: SGHTA and FQGNSA. The V gene lost 4 bases and the J gene lost 9 bases, with 13 bases spanning the gap. CDR3 amino acids: CASSWDQMGEQFF. CDR3 bases: TGTGCCAGCAGCTGGGACCAAATGGGTGAGCAGTTCTTC.

J is TRBJ1-1 and V is TRBV5-1, with D perhaps matching TRBD1 (5 bases). The V gene's germline CDR1 is SGHRS and CDR2 YFSETQ. V shed 2 bases and J shed 4 bases, with 15 bases lying between them. This CDR3 region has 15 residues. CDR3 amino acids: CASSLGQGWVTEAFF. The CDR3 nucleotides read TGCGCCAGCAGCTTAGGGCAGGGATGGGTCACTGAAGCTTTCTTT.

The table lists this clone with a few counts. The CDR3: CASSPGGLNTEAFF. Here the CDR3 DNA reads TGTGCCAGCAGCCCCGGGGGCCTGAACACTGAAGCTTTCTTT. This rearrangement joins TRBV7-9 to TRBJ1-1; D might be TRBD1 (6 bases). This CDR3 spans 14 amino acids. Germline-derived CDR1 and CDR2 are SEHNR and FQNEAQ (reference sequence). V lost 5 bases to trimming and J lost 0 bases, with 10 bases between them.

The V gene is TRBV2, the J gene TRBJ1-2; D unclear. This CDR3 is built from 12 residues. CDR1 and CDR2 (germline): SNHLY, FYNNEI. The V and J ends lost 6 bases and 8 bases respectively, with 13 bases between them. CDR3 in DNA: TGTGCCAGCAGGGAACGAGGGTTGGGCTACACCTTC. It yields the protein CASRERGLGYTF.

This chain uses TRBV7-8 with TRBJ1-1; D unclear. V lost 1 base and J 7 bases, leaving 10 bases between the germline ends. This CDR3 comprises 13 residues. The germline V gene has CDR1 SGHVS and CDR2 FQNEAQ. The CDR3 region is CASSLGFGGEAFF. The CDR3 DNA reads TGTGCCAGCAGCTTAGGGTTCGGAGGTGAAGCTTTCTTT.

CDR3 region: CASSFPTPNYGYTF. DNA for the CDR3: TGCGCCAGCAGCTTCCCCACCCCTAACTATGGCTACACCTTC. The rearrangement joins TRBV5-1 to TRBJ1-2; no clear D. The CDR3 sequence is 14 residues long. Germline-derived CDR1 and CDR2 are SGHRS and YFSETQ. The V end lost 2 bases, the J end lost 0 bases, and 8 bases lay between the germline ends.

The V and J genes are TRBV30 and TRBJ1-2; D is ambiguous. Germline-derived CDR1 and CDR2 are GTSNPN and SVGIG (reference sequence). The V gene lost 0 bases and the J gene lost 8 bases, with 13 bases spanning the gap. The CDR3 is 13 residues long. CDR3 DNA sequence: TGTGCCTGGAGTGTTTTTGGTGGTGGGGGCTACACCTTC. Encoded protein: CAWSVFGGGGYTF.

The chain is built from TRBV4-1 and TRBJ1-3, with 9 positions matching TRBD1. The CDR3 has 16 residues. Germline assignment: CDR1 MGHRA and CDR2 YSYEKL. V gave up 0 bases and J gave up 4 bases; unmatched junction bases: 4. The CDR3 coding sequence is TGCGCCAGCAGCCAAGATAGGGACAGGGTCGGAAACACCATATATTTT. Residues: CASSQDRDRVGNTIYF.